The present entry profiles one TCR beta chain with its context. Its antigen is not identified. The V segment lost 1 base and the J segment 1 base; nucleotides outside the gene matches: 6. The CDR3 sequence is 18 residues long. CDR1 is SNHLY and CDR2 is FYNNEI in the germline V gene. The record originates from a study of cytomegalovirus exposure and HLA in healthy donors. With 60 Vbeta and 13 Jbeta primers, the PCR was carried out. Sequenced by immunoSEQ multiplex PCR; TCRdb stores in-frame clones only, minus some. The sample contains 100,000 to 150,000 clones, just under 75% of which appear only once. Whole-study results and caveats: Earlier analysis yielded a pattern in which most TCR beta V segments were productive about 87% or about 30% of the time. Sequencing depth across donors, presence/absence analyses assumed, was roughly uniform.

The sequencing input was PBMCs. J is TRBJ2-2 and V is TRBV2; TRBD2 aligns across 10 bases. This TCR was recovered from a man aged 35-49 years in good health and CMV-seropositive. CDR3 in amino acids: CASSEGLAGALNTGELFF. In DNA, the CDR3 is TGTGCCAGCAGTGAAGGCCTAGCGGGAGCCCTGAACACCGGGGAGCTGTTTTTT. Looking up the rest from reference TRBV2 and TRBJ2-2 gives the full variable domain: EPEVTQTPSHQVTQMGQEVILRCVPISNHLYFYWYRQILGQKVEFLVSFYNNEISEKSEIFDDQFSVERPDGSNFTLKIRSTKLEDSAMYFCASSEGLAGALNTGELFFGEGSRLTVL.